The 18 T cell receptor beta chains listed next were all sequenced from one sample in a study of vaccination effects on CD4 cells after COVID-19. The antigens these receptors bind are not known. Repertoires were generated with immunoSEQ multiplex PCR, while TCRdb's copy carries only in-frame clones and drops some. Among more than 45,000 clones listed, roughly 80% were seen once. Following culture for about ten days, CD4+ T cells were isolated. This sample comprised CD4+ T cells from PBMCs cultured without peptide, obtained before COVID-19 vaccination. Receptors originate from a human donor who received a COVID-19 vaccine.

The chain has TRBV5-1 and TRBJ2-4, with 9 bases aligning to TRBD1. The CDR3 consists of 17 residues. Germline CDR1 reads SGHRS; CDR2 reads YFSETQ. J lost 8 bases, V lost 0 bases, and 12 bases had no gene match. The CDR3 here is CASSLAPLGQGGDIQYF. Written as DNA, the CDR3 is TGCGCCAGCAGCTTGGCTCCCTTGGGACAGGGAGGAGACATTCAGTACTTC.

CDR3 sequence reads: CSVGQLLTEAFF. Written as DNA, the CDR3 is TGCAGCGTTGGGCAGTTACTTACTGAAGCTTTCTTT. The rearrangement joins TRBV29-1 to TRBJ1-1, with no clear D. V lost 4 bases, J lost 5 bases, and 11 bases lay in between. Germline CDR1 is SQVTM and CDR2 is ANQGSEA. CDR3 length: 12 residues.

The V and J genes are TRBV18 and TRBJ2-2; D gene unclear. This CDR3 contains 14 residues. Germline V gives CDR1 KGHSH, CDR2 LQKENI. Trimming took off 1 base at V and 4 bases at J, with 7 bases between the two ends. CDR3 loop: CASSPRAATGELFF. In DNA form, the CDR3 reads TGTGCCAGCTCACCACGGGCCGCCACCGGGGAGCTGTTTTTT.

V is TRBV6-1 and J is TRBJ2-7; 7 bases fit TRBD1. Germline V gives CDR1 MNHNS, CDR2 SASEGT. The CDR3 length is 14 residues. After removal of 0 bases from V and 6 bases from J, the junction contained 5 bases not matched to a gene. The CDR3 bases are TGTGCCAGCAGTGAAGCTGACAGGGTAGGCGAGCAGTACGTC. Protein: CASSEADRVGEQYV.

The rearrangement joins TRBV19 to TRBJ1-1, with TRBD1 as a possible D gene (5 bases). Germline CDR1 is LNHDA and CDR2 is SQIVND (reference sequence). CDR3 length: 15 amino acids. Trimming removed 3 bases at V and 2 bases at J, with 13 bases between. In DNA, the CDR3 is TGTGCCAGTAGTATCCCCGGGACGGTCAACACTGAAGCTTTCTTT. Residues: CASSIPGTVNTEAFF.

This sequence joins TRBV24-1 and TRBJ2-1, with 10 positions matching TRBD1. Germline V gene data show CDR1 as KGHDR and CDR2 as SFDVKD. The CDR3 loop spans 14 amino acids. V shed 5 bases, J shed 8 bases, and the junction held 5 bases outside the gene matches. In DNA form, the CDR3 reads TGTGCCACCAGTGGACAGGGGGCTGTCTATGAGCAGTTCTTC. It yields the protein CATSGQGAVYEQFF.

The CDR3 nucleotides read TGTGCCAGCAGCTTAAGGTGGGGGGGCTCGGAGTTCTTC. It is translated as CASSLRWGGSEFF. The chain employs TRBV7-2 and TRBJ2-1, with D perhaps TRBD2 (7 bases). The CDR3 is 13 residues long. Trimming took 2 bases from V and 14 from J, leaving 16 bases between them. The germline V gene encodes CDR1 SGHTA and CDR2 FQGNSA.

CDR3 in amino acids: CASGSTVQETQYF. In DNA form, the CDR3 reads TGTGCTAGTGGTTCGACAGTTCAAGAGACCCAGTACTTC. The chain uses TRBV12-5 and TRBJ2-5; D is perhaps TRBD1 (5 bases). CDR3 size: 13 residues. V dropped 4 bases and J dropped 2 bases, with 8 bases sitting between them. CDR1 is LGHNT and CDR2 is FRNRAP in the germline V gene.

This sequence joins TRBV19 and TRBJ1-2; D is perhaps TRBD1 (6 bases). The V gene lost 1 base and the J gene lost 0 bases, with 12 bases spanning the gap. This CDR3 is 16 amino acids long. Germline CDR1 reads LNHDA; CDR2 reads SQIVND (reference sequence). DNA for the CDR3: TGTGCCAGTAGTATAGGTTACGGGACAACTAACTATGGCTACACCTTC. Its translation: CASSIGYGTTNYGYTF.

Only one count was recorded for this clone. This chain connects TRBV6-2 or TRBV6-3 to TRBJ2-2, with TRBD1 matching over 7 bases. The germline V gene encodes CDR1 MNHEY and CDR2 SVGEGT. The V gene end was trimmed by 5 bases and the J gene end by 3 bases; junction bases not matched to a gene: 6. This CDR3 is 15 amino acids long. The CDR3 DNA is TGTGCCAGCAGTCCGCGACAGGGATACACCGGGGAGCTGTTTTTT. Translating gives CASSPRQGYTGELFF.

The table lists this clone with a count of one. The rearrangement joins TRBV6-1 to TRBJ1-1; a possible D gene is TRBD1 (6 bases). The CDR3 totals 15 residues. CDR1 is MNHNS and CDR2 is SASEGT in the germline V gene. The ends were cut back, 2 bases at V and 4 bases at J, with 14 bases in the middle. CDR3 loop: CASSEYRRQATEAFF. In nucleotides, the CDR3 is TGTGCCAGCAGTGAATATCGGAGACAGGCCACTGAAGCTTTCTTT.

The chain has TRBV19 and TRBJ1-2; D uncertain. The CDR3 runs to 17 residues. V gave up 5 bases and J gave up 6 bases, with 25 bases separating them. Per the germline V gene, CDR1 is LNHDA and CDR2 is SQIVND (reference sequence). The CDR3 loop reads CASSPGSVGSDLDGYTF. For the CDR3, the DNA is TGTGCCAGTAGTCCGGGTTCCGTTGGGTCAGATCTTGATGGCTACACCTTC.

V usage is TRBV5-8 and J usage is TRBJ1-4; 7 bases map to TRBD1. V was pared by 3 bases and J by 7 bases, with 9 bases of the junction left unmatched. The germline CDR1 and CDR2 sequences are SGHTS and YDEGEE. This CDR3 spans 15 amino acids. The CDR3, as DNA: TGTGCCAGCAGCTCCCCGACAGGGTCGGGTGAAAAACTGTTTTTT. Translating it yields CASSSPTGSGEKLFF.

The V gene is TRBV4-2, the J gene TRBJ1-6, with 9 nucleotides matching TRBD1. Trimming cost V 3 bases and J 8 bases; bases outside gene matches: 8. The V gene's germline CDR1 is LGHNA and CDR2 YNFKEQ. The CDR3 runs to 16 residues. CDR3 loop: CASSHSGQGLHSPLHF. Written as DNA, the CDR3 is TGTGCCAGCAGCCATTCTGGACAGGGGTTGCATTCACCCCTCCACTTT.

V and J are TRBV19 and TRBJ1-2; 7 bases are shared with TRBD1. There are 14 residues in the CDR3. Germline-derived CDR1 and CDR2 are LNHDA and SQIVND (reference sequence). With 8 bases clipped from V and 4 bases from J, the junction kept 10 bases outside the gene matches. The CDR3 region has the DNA TGTGCCAGTTCCGGCGAGGGGGCCGGCTATGGCTACACCTTC. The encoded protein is CASSGEGAGYGYTF.

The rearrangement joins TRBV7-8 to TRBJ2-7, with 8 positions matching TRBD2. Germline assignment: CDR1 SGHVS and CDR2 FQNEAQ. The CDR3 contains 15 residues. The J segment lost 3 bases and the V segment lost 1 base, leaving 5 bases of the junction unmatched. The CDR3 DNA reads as TGTGCCAGCAGCTTAGGTCTTGGGACTAGCTACGAGCAGTACGTC. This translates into CASSLGLGTSYEQYV.

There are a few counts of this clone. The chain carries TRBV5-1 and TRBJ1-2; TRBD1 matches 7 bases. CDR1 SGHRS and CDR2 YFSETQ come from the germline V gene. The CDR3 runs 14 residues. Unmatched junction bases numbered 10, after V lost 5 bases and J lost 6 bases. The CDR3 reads CASRVEGAQNGYTF. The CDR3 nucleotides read TGCGCCAGCAGAGTAGAGGGGGCGCAGAATGGCTACACCTTC.

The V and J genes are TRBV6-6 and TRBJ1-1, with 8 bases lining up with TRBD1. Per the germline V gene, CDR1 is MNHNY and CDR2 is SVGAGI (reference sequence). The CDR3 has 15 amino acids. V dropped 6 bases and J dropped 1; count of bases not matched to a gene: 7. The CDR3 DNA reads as TGTGCCAGCAGCCGGGACAGGCGGGCGAACACTGAAGCTTTCTTT. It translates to CASSRDRRANTEAFF.